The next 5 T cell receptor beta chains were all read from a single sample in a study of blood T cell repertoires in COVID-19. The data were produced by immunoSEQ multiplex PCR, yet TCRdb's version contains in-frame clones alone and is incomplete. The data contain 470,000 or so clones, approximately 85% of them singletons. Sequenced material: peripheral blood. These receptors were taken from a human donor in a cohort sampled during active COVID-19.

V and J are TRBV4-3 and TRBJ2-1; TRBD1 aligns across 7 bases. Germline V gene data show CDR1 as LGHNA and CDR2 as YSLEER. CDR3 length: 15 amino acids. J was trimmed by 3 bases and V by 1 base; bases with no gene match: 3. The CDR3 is CASSQGRTGYNEQFF. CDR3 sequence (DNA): TGCGCCAGCAGCCAAGGACGGACAGGCTACAATGAGCAGTTCTTC.

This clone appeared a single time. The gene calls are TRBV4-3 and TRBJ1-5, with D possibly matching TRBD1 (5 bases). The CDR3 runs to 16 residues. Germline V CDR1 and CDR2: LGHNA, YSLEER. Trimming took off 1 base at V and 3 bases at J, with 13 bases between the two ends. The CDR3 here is CASSQAASGSNQPQHF. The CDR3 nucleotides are TGCGCCAGCAGCCAAGCCGCGTCAGGGTCCAATCAGCCCCAGCATTTT.

CDR3: CAWGRVSAYEQYF. The CDR3 DNA reads TGTGCCTGGGGTCGGGTTTCGGCCTACGAGCAGTACTTC. The rearrangement uses TRBV30 and TRBJ2-7; D is uncertain. The CDR3 contains 13 residues. CDR1 GTSNPN and CDR2 SVGIG come from the germline V gene (reference sequence). The V end was cut by 5 bases, the J end by 2 bases, with 13 bases between.

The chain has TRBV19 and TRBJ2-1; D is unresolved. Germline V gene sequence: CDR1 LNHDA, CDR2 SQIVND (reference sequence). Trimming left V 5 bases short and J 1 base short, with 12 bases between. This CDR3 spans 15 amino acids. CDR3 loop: CASSLRFHSYNEQFF. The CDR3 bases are TGTGCCAGTAGTCTTCGGTTCCATTCCTACAATGAGCAGTTCTTC.

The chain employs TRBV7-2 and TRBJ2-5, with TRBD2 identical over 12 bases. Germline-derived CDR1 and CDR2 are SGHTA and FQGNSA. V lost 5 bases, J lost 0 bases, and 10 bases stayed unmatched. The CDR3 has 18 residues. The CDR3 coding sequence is TGTGCCAGCAGCACTCATGCCCTAGCGGGAGGGGACCAAGAGACCCAGTACTTC. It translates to CASSTHALAGGDQETQYF.